The 31 T cell receptor beta chains below were found in one sample sequenced in a study of T cells in Graves' hyperthyroidism and ophthalmopathy. Amplification targeted TCR beta CDR3 regions from RNA transcripts. Researchers ran a first-round RT-PCR on the TCR CDR3 using the HTBI primer set. TCRdb recomputed calls from the multiplex PCR reads with MiXCR, one row per CDR3 protein. The sample includes around 540,000 distinct CDR3 sequences, around 16% of them seen just once. The source material was blood. These TCRs come from a woman younger than 45 with Graves' ophthalmopathy.

This chain joins TRBV18 and TRBJ1-5; D unclear. Trimming stripped 4 bases from V and 6 bases from J, with 22 bases between. This CDR3 region has 17 residues. Germline V lookup: CDR1 KGHSH, CDR2 LQKENI. DNA for the CDR3: TGTGCCAGCTCACGGCGTTTAACGGGAAATGGACTTCAGCCCCAGCATTTT. Amino acid sequence: CASSRRLTGNGLQPQHF.

This clonotype appeared many times. This rearrangement joins TRBV15 to TRBJ2-7; possible D gene TRBD2, 5 bases. Germline V CDR1 and CDR2: LNHNV, YYDKDF (reference sequence). The V end lost 0 bases, the J end lost 3 bases, and 9 bases lay between the germline ends. The length of the CDR3 is 14 residues. The CDR3 nucleotides are TGTGCCACCAGCAGAGATACGGGAAGCTACGAGCAGTACTTC. Protein product: CATSRDTGSYEQYF.

This clonotype came up many times. This chain connects TRBV14 to TRBJ1-2; tentatively, D is TRBD1 (6 bases). The germline gives CDR1 SGHDN, CDR2 FVKESK. This CDR3 is built from 16 residues. Between the trimmed V and J ends, which lost 2 bases and 4 bases, there was a span of 17 bases. The CDR3 DNA is TGTGCCAGCAGCCAAAAATGGACAGCCACTCTCTATGGCTACACCTTC. This gives the protein CASSQKWTATLYGYTF. The complete variable domain, with remaining parts taken from reference TRBV14 and TRBJ1-2, reads EAGVTQFPSHSVIEKGQTVTLRCDPISGHDNLYWYRRVMGKEIKFLLHFVKESKQDESGMPNNRFLAERTGGTYSTLKVQPAELEDSGVYFCASSQKWTATLYGYTFGSGTRLTVV.

This clonotype was picked up many times. The rearrangement joins TRBV7-2 to TRBJ2-1; D may be TRBD1 (5 bases). V gave up 3 bases and J gave up 8 bases, with 8 bases separating them. The CDR3 consists of 12 residues. Germline CDR1 SGHTA, CDR2 FQGNSA. CDR3 DNA sequence: TGTGCCAGCAGCTTTAGGGGTTATGAGCAGTTCTTC. Its translation is CASSFRGYEQFF.

Remarks on this clonotype: A read error may be the cause here, since a much bigger clone is one base away. The chain employs TRBV7-2 and TRBJ2-5; 8 bases agree with TRBD1. The CDR3 runs 13 residues. V was pared by 6 bases and J by 5 bases, with 5 bases of the junction left unmatched. The germline V gene encodes CDR1 SGHTA and CDR2 FQGNSA. The chain's CDR3 is CASRRQGFETQYF. For the CDR3, the DNA is TGTGCCAGCAGGCGACAGGGGTTTGAGACCCAGTACTTC.

Many counts were recorded for this clonotype. CDR3 amino acids: CASSLVAYRTGSTDTQYF. CDR3 in DNA: TGTGCCAGCAGCTTAGTAGCTTATAGGACAGGGAGCACAGATACGCAGTATTTT. This chain uses TRBV7-9 with TRBJ2-3; 8 nucleotides align to TRBD1. With V trimmed by 1 base and J by 0 bases, 9 bases remained unmatched. Germline CDR1 reads SEHNR; CDR2 reads FQNEAQ (reference sequence). The CDR3 contains 18 residues.

This clonotype was recorded at least ten times. In DNA form, the CDR3 reads TGTGCCAGCAGCCCCGGTGGCAGCGCTTACACTGAAGCTTTCTTT. Translation gives CASSPGGSAYTEAFF. The chain carries TRBV3-1 and TRBJ1-1; no definite D call. The CDR3 spans 15 residues. Germline CDR1 and CDR2: LGHDT and YNNKEL (reference sequence). V was shortened by 4 bases and J by 3 bases, with 15 bases between the two germline ends.

This clonotype was picked up a small number of times. This chain connects TRBV4-3 to TRBJ1-1; no definite D call. Germline-derived CDR1 and CDR2 are LGHNA and YSLEER. There are 13 residues in the CDR3. V lost 1 base and J lost 3, with 6 bases in between. The CDR3 DNA is TGCGCCAGCAGCCAAGTCCGGGACACTGAAGCTTTCTTT. This gives the protein CASSQVRDTEAFF.

The sample holds many counts of this clonotype. The CDR3 DNA reads TGTGCCAGCAGTCGGAGGAGTGGGATTGACGCGCAGTATTTT. Encoded protein: CASSRRSGIDAQYF. The chain couples TRBV12-3 or TRBV12-4 to TRBJ2-3; a weak D match, TRBD2 (5 bases). V dropped 5 bases and J dropped 10 bases, with 19 bases sitting between them. This CDR3 has 14 residues.

This chain links TRBV20-1 with TRBJ2-2; TRBD2 might be the D (5 bases). Germline V gene lookup returns CDR1 DFQATT and CDR2 SNEGSKA (reference sequence). This CDR3 is built from 15 residues. V lost 0 bases, J lost 1 base, and 9 bases lay in between. Here the CDR3 reads CSARDTGRNTGELFF. The CDR3 region has the DNA TGCAGTGCTAGAGATACGGGGAGGAACACCGGGGAGCTGTTTTTT.

The chain is built from TRBV20-1 and TRBJ2-5; D tentatively fits TRBD1 or TRBD2 (5 bases each). Per germline, CDR1 DFQATT and CDR2 SNEGSKA (reference sequence). The CDR3 is 15 amino acids. The V end lost 0 bases, the J end lost 4 bases, and 15 bases lay between the germline ends. CDR3 region: CSARDGRDGIETQYF. The CDR3 DNA is TGCAGTGCTAGAGATGGCAGGGACGGAATAGAGACCCAGTACTTC.

This clonotype has a count of ten or more. This rearrangement joins TRBV7-8 to TRBJ2-7; 7 bases match TRBD1. This CDR3 is built from 16 residues. Trimming cost V 5 bases and J 6 bases; bases outside gene matches: 16. Germline V gene sequence: CDR1 SGHVS, CDR2 FQNEAQ. The CDR3 sequence: CASSLGGQWGTFEQYF. CDR3 in DNA: TGTGCCAGCAGCCTAGGGGGACAGTGGGGAACGTTCGAGCAGTACTTC.

This clonotype was observed at least ten times. The CDR3 DNA sequence: TGCAGTGCTAGAGAAGTAAACTCTGGGGCCAACGTCCTGACTTTC. This gives the protein CSAREVNSGANVLTF. The V call is TRBV20-1, the J call TRBJ2-6; no reliable D call. The CDR3 totals 15 residues. CDR1 and CDR2 (germline): DFQATT, SNEGSKA (reference sequence). Trimming shortened V by 0 bases and J by 0 bases, and 6 bases separated the two germline ends.

Ten or more counts support this clonotype. V usage is TRBV6-1 and J usage is TRBJ2-2; 8 positions agree with TRBD1. V was clipped by 7 bases and J by 1 base; unmatched bases: 5. The CDR3 length is 15 residues. Germline CDR1 and CDR2: MNHNS and SASEGT. The CDR3 protein is CASTWTGLNTGELFF. CDR3 DNA: TGTGCCAGCACCTGGACAGGGCTGAACACCGGGGAGCTGTTTTTT.

The sample holds many counts of this clonotype. This chain uses TRBV20-1 with TRBJ2-5; the D gene could be TRBD1 or TRBD2 (5 bases each). This CDR3 has 13 residues. From germline, CDR1 is DFQATT and CDR2 SNEGSKA (reference sequence). Trimming removed 5 bases at V and 7 bases at J, with 17 bases between. CDR3 protein: CSASTGPLGTQYF. CDR3 DNA sequence: TGCAGTGCTTCAACGGGGCCTTTGGGGACCCAGTACTTC.

This clonotype was recorded many times. This chain links TRBV27 with TRBJ2-7, with D possibly being TRBD1 (6 bases). CDR3 length equals 15 residues. Trimming took off 6 bases at V and 2 bases at J, with 17 bases between the two ends. The germline CDR1 and CDR2 sequences are MNHEY and SMNVEV (reference sequence). CDR3 DNA: TGTGCCAGCAGGGACAGTTTTCCGCCTCCCTACGAGCAGTACTTC. Translation gives CASRDSFPPPYEQYF.

The J gene is TRBJ1-4, the V gene TRBV2; 7 bases are shared with TRBD1. The CDR3 is 14 residues long. V gave up 7 bases and J gave up 6 bases; unmatched junction bases: 8. CDR1 and CDR2 from the germline V gene are SNHLY and FYNNEI. The CDR3 DNA is TGTGCCAGCAAGTACGACAGGGTTGATGAAAAACTGTTTTTT. This sequence encodes CASKYDRVDEKLFF. The full variable domain, in which reference TRBV2 and TRBJ1-4 provide the parts outside the CDR3, is EPEVTQTPSHQVTQMGQEVILRCVPISNHLYFYWYRQILGQKVEFLVSFYNNEISEKSEIFDDQFSVERPDGSNFTLKIRSTKLEDSAMYFCASKYDRVDEKLFFGSGTQLSVL.

This clonotype was seen many times. This sequence joins TRBV12-3 or TRBV12-4 and TRBJ2-7; D is perhaps TRBD1 or TRBD2 (5 bases each). The CDR3 consists of 14 residues. V was pared by 3 bases and J by 3 bases, with 12 bases between. The CDR3 region is CASSLFGTIYEQYF. CDR3 nucleotides: TGTGCCAGCAGTTTGTTCGGGACCATCTACGAGCAGTACTTC.

In this sample, this clonotype turned up a few times. The chain recombines TRBV4-3 with TRBJ2-3; no reliable D call. V shed 1 base and J shed 4 bases, with 15 bases lying between them. This CDR3 contains 16 residues. Germline V CDR1 and CDR2: LGHNA, YSLEER. The CDR3 reads CASSQVGTFAADTQYF. The CDR3 region has the DNA TGCGCCAGCAGCCAAGTTGGCACCTTCGCGGCAGATACGCAGTATTTT.

The chain uses TRBV2 and TRBJ2-4; possible D gene TRBD2, 6 bases. The V and J ends lost 5 bases and 1 base respectively, with 15 bases between them. Germline CDR1 and CDR2: SNHLY and FYNNEI. The CDR3 runs to 16 residues. Here the CDR3 DNA reads TGTGCCAGCAGTTACTCTTCGGGAGAGGCCAAAAACATTCAGTACTTC. Translated: CASSYSSGEAKNIQYF.

Ten or more counts support this clonotype. The chain recombines TRBV7-2 with TRBJ2-1; D is ambiguous. Germline values: CDR1 SGHTA, CDR2 FQGNSA. The germline V and J ends were trimmed by 5 bases and 0 bases, with 11 bases remaining between them. This CDR3 is built from 15 residues. DNA of the CDR3: TGTGCCAGCAGCCCGAACGGCCTCTCCTACAATGAGCAGTTCTTC. It codes for CASSPNGLSYNEQFF.

This clonotype was observed at least ten times. This chain links TRBV7-9 with TRBJ2-7, with D possibly being TRBD1 (6 bases). V lost 5 bases, J lost 0 bases, and 11 bases lay in between. Germline V gene sequence: CDR1 SEHNR, CDR2 FQNEAQ (reference sequence). The CDR3 runs 14 residues. The CDR3 nucleotides are TGTGCCAGCAGCCGACAGGTTAGCTCCTACGAGCAGTACTTC. Translated: CASSRQVSSYEQYF.

On this clonotype itself: A much larger clone sits a single nucleotide away, making a read error possible. The chain uses TRBV5-1 and TRBJ2-1; D is unclear. There are 16 residues in the CDR3. Trimming took 0 bases from V and 0 from J, leaving 10 bases between them. Germline V gene lookup returns CDR1 SGHRS and CDR2 YFSETQ. The DNA for the CDR3 is TGCGCCAGCAGCTTGGTCGGGCCGAGCTCCTACAATGAGCAGTTCTTC. Translated: CASSLVGPSSYNEQFF.

The chain recombines TRBV27 with TRBJ2-1; TRBD2 matches 15 bases. CDR1 is MNHEY and CDR2 is SMNVEV in the germline V gene (reference sequence). The trim removed 5 bases at V and 4 bases at J, leaving 15 bases unmatched. This CDR3 has 20 amino acids. The CDR3 bases are TGTGCCAGCAGTCGGACTAGCGGGAGGGGGGGGGGGGGTTCTTACAATGAGCAGTTCTTC. Translation gives CASSRTSGRGGGGSYNEQFF.

The chain joins TRBV10-3 to TRBJ1-4; 8 bases fit TRBD1. The germline V gene has CDR1 ENHRY and CDR2 SYGVKD. This CDR3 region has 13 residues. The V and J ends lost 7 bases and 8 bases, in that order; junction bases with no gene match: 6. DNA of the CDR3: TGTGCCATCACGGCAGGGGGCCGGGAAAAACTGTTTTTT. Its protein product is CAITAGGREKLFF.

The sample holds a few counts of this clonotype. V usage is TRBV15 and J usage is TRBJ2-2; 10 bases agree with TRBD2. Trimming cost V 1 base and J 1 base; bases outside gene matches: 3. The germline gives CDR1 LNHNV, CDR2 YYDKDF (reference sequence). The CDR3 has 17 residues. The CDR3 coding sequence is TGTGCCACCAGCAGAGTACGACTAGCGGGGAACACCGGGGAGCTGTTTTTT. It translates to CATSRVRLAGNTGELFF.

Many counts were recorded for this clonotype. J is TRBJ2-7 and V is TRBV5-5, with D perhaps being TRBD1 or TRBD2 (5 bases each). The germline V gene encodes CDR1 SGHKS and CDR2 YYEKEE (reference sequence). CDR3 length: 16 amino acids. Trimming cost V 6 bases and J 3 bases, with 22 bases left between them. The DNA of the CDR3 is TGTGCCAGCACCATCAGTTGGCAGGGAGTATTCTACGAGCAGTACTTC. Protein sequence: CASTISWQGVFYEQYF.

This clonotype occurred many times. This rearrangement joins TRBV20-1 to TRBJ1-3, with D perhaps TRBD1 (6 bases). CDR3 length: 16 residues. Germline CDR1 and CDR2: DFQATT and SNEGSKA (reference sequence). Trimming left V 3 bases short and J 2 bases short, with 17 bases between. DNA for the CDR3: TGCAGTGCTAGCCCAAACCCACAGGGAGCTGGAAACACCATATATTTT. Protein product: CSASPNPQGAGNTIYF.

CDR3 protein: CASNTSSYEQYF. The CDR3 DNA reads as TGTGCCAGCAACACATCTTCCTACGAGCAGTACTTC. V usage is TRBV28 and J usage is TRBJ2-7; D unresolved. V lost 7 bases and J lost 1, with 8 bases in between. Per the germline V gene, CDR1 is MDHEN and CDR2 is SYDVKM. The CDR3 is 12 residues long.

This clonotype appeared many times. The chain has TRBV28 and TRBJ2-7; TRBD1 matches 8 bases. J gave up 5 bases and V 6 bases, and 12 bases lay outside the gene matches. In germline, CDR1 is MDHEN, CDR2 SYDVKM. The CDR3 covers 15 residues. The CDR3 here is CASSNLGAGGHEQYF. CDR3 sequence (DNA): TGTGCCAGCAGCAACCTGGGGGCAGGGGGCCACGAGCAGTACTTC.

This clonotype was found many times. The V call is TRBV3-1, the J call TRBJ2-1; D is uncertain. V lost 3 bases to trimming and J lost 6 bases, with 9 bases between them. The CDR3 is 13 residues long. Germline values: CDR1 LGHDT, CDR2 YNNKEL (reference sequence). The CDR3 nucleotides are TGTGCCAGCAGCCACTTTCCTGGCAATGAGCAGTTCTTC. Its translation: CASSHFPGNEQFF.